This TCR beta chain is from a study of monozygotic twins with inflammatory bowel disease. Germline CDR1 is SGHRS and CDR2 is YFSETQ. The CDR3 contains 17 residues. Nested amplification of TCRalpha and TCRbeta cDNA involved two PCRs of roughly 17 and 9 cycles. Reprocessing the 5' RACE reads, TCRdb reports a single entry for every CDR3 protein and omits DNA. The repertoire shows approximately 150,000 distinct CDR3 sequences; the top ten hold under 2.5%. The clonotype was recovered from a human donor with ulcerative colitis or Crohn's disease, or a healthy co-twin of an affected twin (not recorded which). The rearrangement uses TRBV5-1 and TRBJ1-5. The sequencing sample was made of blood. CDR3 sequence reads: CASSLVTDFYRNQPQHF.